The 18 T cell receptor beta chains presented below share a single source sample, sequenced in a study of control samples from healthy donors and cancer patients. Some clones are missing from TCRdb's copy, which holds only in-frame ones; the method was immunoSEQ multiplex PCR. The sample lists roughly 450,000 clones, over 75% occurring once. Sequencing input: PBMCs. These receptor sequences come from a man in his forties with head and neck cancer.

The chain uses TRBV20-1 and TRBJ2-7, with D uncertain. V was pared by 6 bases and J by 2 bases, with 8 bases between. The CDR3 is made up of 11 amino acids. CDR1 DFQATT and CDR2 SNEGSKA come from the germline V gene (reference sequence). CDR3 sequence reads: CSARTPYEQYF. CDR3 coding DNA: TGCAGTGCCCGGACCCCCTACGAGCAGTACTTC.

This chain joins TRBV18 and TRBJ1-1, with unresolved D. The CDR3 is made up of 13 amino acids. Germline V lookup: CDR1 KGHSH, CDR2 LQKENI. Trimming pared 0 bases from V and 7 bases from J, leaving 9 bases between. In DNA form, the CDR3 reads TGTGCCAGCTCACCACCTGGCGGGAATGAAGCTTTCTTT. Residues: CASSPPGGNEAFF.

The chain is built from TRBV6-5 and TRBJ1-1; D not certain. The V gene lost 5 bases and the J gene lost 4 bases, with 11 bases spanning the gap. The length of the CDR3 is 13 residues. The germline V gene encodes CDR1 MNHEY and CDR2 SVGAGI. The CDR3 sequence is CASSIWEATEAFF. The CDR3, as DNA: TGTGCCAGCAGTATCTGGGAGGCCACTGAAGCTTTCTTT.

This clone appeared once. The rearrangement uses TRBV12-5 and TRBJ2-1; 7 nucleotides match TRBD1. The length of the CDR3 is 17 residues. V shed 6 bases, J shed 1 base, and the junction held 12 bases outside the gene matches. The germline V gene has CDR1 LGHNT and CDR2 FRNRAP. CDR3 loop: CASGPPGTALSYNEQFF. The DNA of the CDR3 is TGTGCTAGTGGCCCTCCAGGGACAGCCCTTTCCTACAATGAGCAGTTCTTC.

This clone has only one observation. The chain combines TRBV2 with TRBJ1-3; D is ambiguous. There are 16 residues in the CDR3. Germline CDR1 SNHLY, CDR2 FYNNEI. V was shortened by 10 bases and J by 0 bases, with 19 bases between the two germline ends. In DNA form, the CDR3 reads TGTGCCACCACCCCGCGGACGGAGTTCTCTGGAAACACCATATATTTT. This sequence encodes CATTPRTEFSGNTIYF.

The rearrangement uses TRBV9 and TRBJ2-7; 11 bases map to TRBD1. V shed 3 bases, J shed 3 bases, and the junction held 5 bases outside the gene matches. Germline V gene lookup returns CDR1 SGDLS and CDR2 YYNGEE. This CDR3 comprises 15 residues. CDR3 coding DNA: TGTGCCAGCAGCGAAGGGGGACAGGGGGACTACGAGCAGTACTTC. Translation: CASSEGGQGDYEQYF.

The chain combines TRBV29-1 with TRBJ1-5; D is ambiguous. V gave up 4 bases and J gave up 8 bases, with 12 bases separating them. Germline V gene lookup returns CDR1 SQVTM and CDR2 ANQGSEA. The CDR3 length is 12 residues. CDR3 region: CSVGHGSEPQHF. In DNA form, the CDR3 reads TGCAGCGTTGGACACGGGTCTGAGCCCCAGCATTTT.

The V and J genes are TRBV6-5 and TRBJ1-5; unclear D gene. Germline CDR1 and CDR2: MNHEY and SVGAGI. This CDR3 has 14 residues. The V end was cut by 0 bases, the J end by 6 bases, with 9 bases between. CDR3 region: CASSYSEGSQPQHF. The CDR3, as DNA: TGTGCCAGCAGTTACTCGGAAGGGAGTCAGCCCCAGCATTTT.

The CDR3 region is CASSLSQSNYGYTF. The CDR3 nucleotides read TGTGCCAGCAGCTTGTCGCAGTCTAACTATGGCTACACCTTC. The rearrangement links TRBV7-6 to TRBJ1-2, with no clear D. Germline assignment: CDR1 SGHVS and CDR2 FNYEAQ. The V end lost 3 bases, the J end lost 0 bases, and 8 bases lay between the germline ends. The CDR3 length is 14 residues.

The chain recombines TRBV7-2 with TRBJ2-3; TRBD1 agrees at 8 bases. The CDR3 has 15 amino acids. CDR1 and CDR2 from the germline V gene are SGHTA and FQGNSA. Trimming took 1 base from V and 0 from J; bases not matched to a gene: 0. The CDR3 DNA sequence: TGTGCCAGCAGCTTAGGACAGGGGAGCACAGATACGCAGTATTTT. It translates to CASSLGQGSTDTQYF.

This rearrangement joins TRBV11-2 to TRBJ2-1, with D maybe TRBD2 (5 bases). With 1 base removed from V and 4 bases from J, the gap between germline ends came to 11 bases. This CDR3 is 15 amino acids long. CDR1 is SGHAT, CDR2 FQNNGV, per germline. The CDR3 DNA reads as TGTGCCAGCAGCTTAGGAGGGTCTAGGTACAATGAGCAGTTCTTC. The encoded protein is CASSLGGSRYNEQFF. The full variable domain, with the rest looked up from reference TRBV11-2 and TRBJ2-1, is EAGVAQSPRYKIIEKRQSVAFWCNPISGHATLYWYQQILGQGPKLLIQFQNNGVVDDSQLPKDRFSAERLKGVDSTLKIQPAKLEDSAVYLCASSLGGSRYNEQFFGPGTRLTVL.

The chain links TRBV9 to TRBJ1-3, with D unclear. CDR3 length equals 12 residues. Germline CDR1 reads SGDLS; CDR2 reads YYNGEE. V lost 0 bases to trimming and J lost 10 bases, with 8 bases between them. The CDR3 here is CASSVEGGTIYF. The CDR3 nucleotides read TGTGCCAGCAGCGTAGAGGGAGGGACCATATATTTT.

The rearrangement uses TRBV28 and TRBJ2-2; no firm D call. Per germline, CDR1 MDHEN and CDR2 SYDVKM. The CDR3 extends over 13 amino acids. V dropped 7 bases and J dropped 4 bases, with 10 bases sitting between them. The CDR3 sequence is CASTLDPTGELFF. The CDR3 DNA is TGTGCCAGCACCTTAGACCCCACCGGGGAGCTGTTTTTT.

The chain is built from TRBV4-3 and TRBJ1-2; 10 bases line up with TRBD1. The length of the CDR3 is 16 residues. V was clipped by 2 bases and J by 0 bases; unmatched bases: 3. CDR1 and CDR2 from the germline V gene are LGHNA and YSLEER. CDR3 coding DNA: TGCGCCAGCAGCCAAATCGGACAGGGGGCTAACTATGGCTACACCTTC. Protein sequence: CASSQIGQGANYGYTF.

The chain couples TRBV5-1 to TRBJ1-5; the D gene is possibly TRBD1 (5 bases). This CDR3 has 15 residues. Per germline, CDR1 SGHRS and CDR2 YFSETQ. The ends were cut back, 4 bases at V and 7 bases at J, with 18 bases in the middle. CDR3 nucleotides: TGCGCCAGCAGCCCGGGGACGGGCCCCGGCCAGCCCCAGCATTTT. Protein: CASSPGTGPGQPQHF.

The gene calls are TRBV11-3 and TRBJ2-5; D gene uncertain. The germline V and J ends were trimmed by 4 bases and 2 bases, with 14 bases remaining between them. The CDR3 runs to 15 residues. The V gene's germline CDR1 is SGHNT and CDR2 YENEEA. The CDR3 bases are TGTGCCAGCAGCTCCGGATCAACACGGCAAGAGACCCAGTACTTC. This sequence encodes CASSSGSTRQETQYF. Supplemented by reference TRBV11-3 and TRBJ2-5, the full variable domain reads EAGVVQSPRYKIIEKKQPVAFWCNPISGHNTLYWYLQNLGQGPELLIRYENEEAVDDSQLPKDRFSAERLKGVDSTLKIQPAELGDSAVYLCASSSGSTRQETQYFGPGTRLLVL.

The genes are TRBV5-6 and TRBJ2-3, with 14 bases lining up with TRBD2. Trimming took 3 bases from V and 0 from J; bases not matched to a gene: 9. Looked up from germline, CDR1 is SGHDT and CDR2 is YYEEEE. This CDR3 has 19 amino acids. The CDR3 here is CASSSPGLAGAGSTDTQYF. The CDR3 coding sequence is TGTGCCAGCAGCTCGCCGGGACTAGCGGGAGCGGGTAGCACAGATACGCAGTATTTT.

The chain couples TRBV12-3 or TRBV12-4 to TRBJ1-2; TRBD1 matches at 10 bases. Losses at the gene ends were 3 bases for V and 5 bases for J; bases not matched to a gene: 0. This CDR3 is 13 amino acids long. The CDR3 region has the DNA TGTGCCAGCAGTTTGGACAGGGGGTATGGCTACACCTTC. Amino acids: CASSLDRGYGYTF.